These 20 T cell receptor beta chains share one sample of origin, sequenced in a study of shared clonotypes between healthy human individuals. Measured with immunoSEQ multiplex PCR; TCRdb has only the in-frame clones, and not every one. In the table there are approximately 650,000 clones, over 95% of which are singletons. Only CD45RO-negative cells positively selected for CCR7 counted as naive CD8 cells, so terminally differentiated effector memory CD45RA+ cells were excluded. The sample taken for sequencing was naive CD8+ T cells sorted from blood. Receptor source: a woman aged 25 to 45 in good health.

The genes are TRBV9 and TRBJ1-1; TRBD1 is a possible D gene (5 bases). The CDR3 runs to 15 residues. Germline values: CDR1 SGDLS, CDR2 YYNGEE. V shed 4 bases and J shed 4 bases, with 17 bases lying between them. The CDR3 reads CASSYHSFGGTEAFF. The CDR3 region has the DNA TGTGCCAGCAGCTACCACTCGTTCGGGGGCACTGAAGCTTTCTTT.

The chain employs TRBV27 and TRBJ2-7; 7 bases agree with TRBD1. The CDR3 is 16 residues long. From germline, CDR1 is MNHEY and CDR2 SMNVEV (reference sequence). Losses at the gene ends were 5 bases for V and 2 bases for J; bases not matched to a gene: 12. CDR3 DNA: TGTGCCAGCAGTCCCTCGACAGGGACCTTAACCTACGAGCAGTACTTC. This translates into CASSPSTGTLTYEQYF.

The genes are TRBV27 and TRBJ2-7; TRBD2 matches at 10 bases. Unmatched junction bases numbered 8, after V lost 3 bases and J lost 3 bases. The CDR3 length is 16 residues. Germline-derived CDR1 and CDR2 are MNHEY and SMNVEV (reference sequence). This chain's CDR3 is CASSLTPSGSFYEQYF. The CDR3 DNA reads TGTGCCAGCAGTTTGACTCCTAGCGGGAGTTTCTACGAGCAGTACTTC.

The rearrangement joins TRBV7-6 to TRBJ2-2, with D perhaps TRBD2 (6 bases). The V gene lost 2 bases and the J gene lost 6 bases, with 10 bases spanning the gap. CDR3 length: 14 residues. Germline loops: CDR1 SGHVS, CDR2 FNYEAQ. The CDR3 sequence: CASSLPPGAGELFF. In nucleotides, the CDR3 is TGTGCCAGCAGCTTACCCCCGGGGGCCGGGGAGCTGTTTTTT.

This chain uses TRBV2 with TRBJ2-7; D possibly uses TRBD1 or TRBD2 (5 bases each). Germline assignment: CDR1 SNHLY and CDR2 FYNNEI. This CDR3 has 13 amino acids. Trimming stripped 6 bases from V and 0 bases from J, with 9 bases between. CDR3 coding DNA: TGTGCCAGCAGGGGGGAAAACTCCTACGAGCAGTACTTC. Protein: CASRGENSYEQYF.

The chain has TRBV29-1 and TRBJ1-2, with 7 bases identical to TRBD1. Germline CDR1 reads SQVTM; CDR2 reads ANQGSEA. This CDR3 is 14 amino acids long. V lost 0 bases to trimming and J lost 3 bases; unmatched junction nucleotides: 4. CDR3 DNA: TGCAGCGTTGAAGATGGGGACAGCTACTATGGCTACACCTTC. As protein: CSVEDGDSYYGYTF. Combining the CDR3 with reference TRBV29-1 and TRBJ1-2 gives the whole variable domain SAVISQKPSRDICQRGTSLTIQCQVDSQVTMMFWYRQQPGQSLTLIATANQGSEATYESGFVIDKFPISRPNLTFSTLTVSNMSPEDSSIYLCSVEDGDSYYGYTFGSGTRLTVV.

The chain uses TRBV29-1 and TRBJ2-3; D is unresolved. The germline V gene has CDR1 SQVTM and CDR2 ANQGSEA. Trimming took off 3 bases at V and 2 bases at J, with 12 bases between the two ends. This CDR3 is built from 14 residues. Here the CDR3 reads CSVDLGESTDTQYF. The CDR3 bases are TGCAGCGTTGATCTCGGAGAATCCACAGATACGCAGTATTTT.

V gene TRBV6-1 combines with J gene TRBJ2-7; 7 bases match TRBD1. The V and J ends lost 0 bases and 3 bases, in that order; junction bases with no gene match: 5. CDR1 MNHNS and CDR2 SASEGT come from the germline V gene. This CDR3 is 15 amino acids long. CDR3 sequence (DNA): TGTGCCAGCAGTGAAGCTGAAGGGGGCTTCTACGAGCAGTACTTC. It codes for CASSEAEGGFYEQYF.

The chain uses TRBV27 and TRBJ2-7; D is unclear. Germline V gene sequence: CDR1 MNHEY, CDR2 SMNVEV (reference sequence). V was trimmed by 9 bases and J by 4 bases, leaving 13 bases between them. This CDR3 has 12 amino acids. CDR3 nucleotide sequence: TGTGCCAGTGCTAATTCTCTTTACGAGCAGTACTTC. This encodes CASANSLYEQYF.

The genes are TRBV13 and TRBJ2-1; 7 nucleotides agree with TRBD2. V lost 5 bases to trimming and J lost 3 bases; unmatched junction nucleotides: 10. CDR3 length: 16 residues. In germline, CDR1 is PRHDT, CDR2 FYEKMQ (reference sequence). Written as DNA, the CDR3 is TGTGCCAGCAGCATGGTGGGGAGGGAGATCTACAATGAGCAGTTCTTC. Its protein product is CASSMVGREIYNEQFF. Combining the CDR3 with reference TRBV13 and TRBJ2-1 gives the whole variable domain AAGVIQSPRHLIKEKRETATLKCYPIPRHDTVYWYQQGPGQDPQFLISFYEKMQSDKGSIPDRFSAQQFSDYHSELNMSSLELGDSALYFCASSMVGREIYNEQFFGPGTRLTVL.

This chain connects TRBV9 to TRBJ2-5; 8 nucleotides match TRBD2. Germline-derived CDR1 and CDR2 are SGDLS and YYNGEE. V lost 0 bases, J lost 2 bases, and 15 bases stayed unmatched. There are 19 residues in the CDR3. For the CDR3, the DNA is TGTGCCAGCAGCGTAGGTCGTTTTACGGGAGGGCCCTGGCAAGAGACCCAGTACTTC. Amino acid sequence: CASSVGRFTGGPWQETQYF.

The V call is TRBV2, the J call TRBJ2-7; 8 nucleotides align to TRBD2. Looked up from germline, CDR1 is SNHLY and CDR2 is FYNNEI. CDR3 length: 16 residues. With V trimmed by 0 bases and J by 0 bases, 4 bases remained unmatched. The CDR3 sequence is CASSEALREVSYEQYF. DNA for the CDR3: TGTGCCAGCAGTGAAGCGCTGCGGGAGGTCTCCTACGAGCAGTACTTC.

V usage is TRBV27 and J usage is TRBJ2-7; 12 bases fit TRBD2. Germline lookup yields CDR1 MNHEY and CDR2 SMNVEV (reference sequence). The CDR3 has 16 residues. The V gene end was trimmed by 6 bases and the J gene end by 5 bases; junction bases not matched to a gene: 11. The CDR3 sequence is CASRPEGLAGIHEQYF. Here the CDR3 DNA reads TGTGCCAGCAGGCCTGAAGGACTAGCGGGAATTCACGAGCAGTACTTC.

The chain joins TRBV10-2 to TRBJ2-2, with TRBD2 matching 11 bases. This CDR3 comprises 20 residues. The germline V gene has CDR1 WSHSY and CDR2 SAAADI. Trimming took 8 bases from V and 3 from J; bases not matched to a gene: 20. DNA of the CDR3: TGCGCCAGCCTCTACTTGACTAGCGGGGACTCCCGACCCCACACCGGGGAGCTGTTTTTT. It yields the protein CASLYLTSGDSRPHTGELFF.

Points on this clone: The sample contains more than one DNA sequence encoding this CDR3. J is TRBJ1-2 and V is TRBV28, with D unresolved. The V end was cut by 6 bases, the J end by 5 bases, with 4 bases between. The CDR3 spans 10 residues. In germline, CDR1 is MDHEN, CDR2 SYDVKM. The CDR3 nucleotides read TGTGCCAGCAGCTCATATGGCTACACCTTC. This translates into CASSSYGYTF.

This clone came up once. This chain links TRBV10-3 with TRBJ2-3, with a weak D call TRBD2 (6 bases). CDR3 length: 15 residues. V lost 10 bases to trimming and J lost 1 base, with 18 bases between them. The germline CDR1 and CDR2 sequences are ENHRY and SYGVKD. The CDR3 coding sequence is TGTGCCACCCAACTTCGGGAGTCTGGCACAGATACGCAGTATTTT. It translates to CATQLRESGTDTQYF.

V usage is TRBV4-2 and J usage is TRBJ1-6; a possible D gene is TRBD1 (5 bases). Trimming pared 5 bases from V and 9 bases from J, leaving 20 bases between. CDR3 length: 16 amino acids. Germline CDR1 LGHNA, CDR2 YNFKEQ. CDR3 residues: CASSKRTREDSSPLHF. DNA of the CDR3: TGTGCCAGCAGCAAAAGAACCAGGGAGGATAGTTCACCCCTCCACTTT.

The chain employs TRBV7-9 and TRBJ1-2; D not certain. Germline V lookup: CDR1 SEHNR, CDR2 FQNEAQ (reference sequence). V lost 5 bases to trimming and J lost 4 bases, with 17 bases between them. The CDR3 sequence is 15 residues long. CDR3 DNA sequence: TGTGCCAGCAGCCCGGAGGACCATGAGCGCTATGGCTACACCTTC. Translation gives CASSPEDHERYGYTF.

CDR3 residues: CASSRGQGVPEAFF. CDR3 coding DNA: TGTGCCAGCAGCCGTGGGCAGGGGGTCCCTGAAGCTTTCTTT. The rearrangement uses TRBV7-9 and TRBJ1-1; 7 nucleotides agree with TRBD1. After removal of 5 bases from V and 6 bases from J, the junction contained 9 bases not matched to a gene. The CDR3 has 14 residues. CDR1 is SEHNR and CDR2 is FQNEAQ in the germline V gene (reference sequence).

This rearrangement joins TRBV6-5 to TRBJ2-7; D uncertain. CDR1 and CDR2 from the germline V gene are MNHEY and SVGAGI. The CDR3 extends over 13 amino acids. Trimming left V 0 bases short and J 6 bases short, with 9 bases between. CDR3 sequence reads: CASSYSLVFEQYF. The CDR3 DNA follows: TGTGCCAGCAGTTACTCGCTGGTTTTCGAGCAGTACTTC.